These 20 T cell receptor beta chains came from one sample sequenced in a study of tissue T cells after allogeneic stem cell transplantation. The table came from immunoSEQ multiplex PCR; TCRdb's copy has only in-frame clones and leaves some out. The sample carries about 3,300 clones, almost 70% recorded once. Source: tissue from the right colon, taken at autopsy. The receptor source for this set is a male donor aged 60 or older with lung cancer.

This clone was detected only a few times. The chain recombines TRBV5-1 with TRBJ2-1; 7 bases map to TRBD2. With 4 bases clipped from V and 5 bases from J, the junction kept 15 bases outside the gene matches. The CDR3 totals 17 residues. CDR1 SGHRS and CDR2 YFSETQ come from the germline V gene. The chain's CDR3 is CASSLKNVRGGHNEQFF. The CDR3 DNA reads as TGCGCCAGCAGCCTGAAAAATGTTCGCGGGGGTCACAATGAGCAGTTCTTC.

This clone was counted between two and nine times. J is TRBJ2-4 and V is TRBV11-3; D ambiguous. The CDR3 is 12 amino acids. The germline V gene has CDR1 SGHNT and CDR2 YENEEA. The ends were cut back, 4 bases at V and 8 bases at J, with 9 bases in the middle. The CDR3 nucleotides read TGTGCCAGCAGCTCTGATTTGGACATTCAGTACTTC. It is translated as CASSSDLDIQYF. Full variable domain (remainder filled in from reference TRBV11-3 and TRBJ2-4): EAGVVQSPRYKIIEKKQPVAFWCNPISGHNTLYWYLQNLGQGPELLIRYENEEAVDDSQLPKDRFSAERLKGVDSTLKIQPAELGDSAVYLCASSSDLDIQYFGAGTRLSVL.

The rearrangement joins TRBV28 to TRBJ2-3; TRBD1 agrees at 8 bases. Unmatched junction bases numbered 1, after V lost 5 bases and J lost 0 bases. The germline V gene encodes CDR1 MDHEN and CDR2 SYDVKM. This CDR3 spans 14 amino acids. The CDR3 DNA is TGTGCCAGCAGTAGACAGGGGAGCACAGATACGCAGTATTTT. Encoded protein: CASSRQGSTDTQYF.

J is TRBJ1-4 and V is TRBV4-3; D gene unclear. The germline V gene has CDR1 LGHNA and CDR2 YSLEER. This CDR3 has 13 amino acids. The V gene lost 0 bases and the J gene lost 11 bases, with 10 bases spanning the gap. The CDR3 reads CASSQEESAKLFF. CDR3 nucleotides: TGCGCCAGCAGCCAAGAGGAGTCTGCTAAACTGTTTTTT.

This chain links TRBV5-4 with TRBJ2-7; D is ambiguous. In germline, CDR1 is SGHNT, CDR2 YYREEE (reference sequence). The ends were cut back, 0 bases at V and 2 bases at J, with 12 bases in the middle. The CDR3 sequence is 15 residues long. CDR3 in amino acids: CASSLVGWWAYEQYF. The DNA for the CDR3 is TGTGCCAGCAGCTTGGTGGGCTGGTGGGCCTACGAGCAGTACTTC. Together with reference TRBV5-4 and TRBJ2-7, the CDR3 gives the full variable domain: ETGVTQSPTHLIKTRGQQVTLRCSSQSGHNTVSWYQQALGQGPQFIFQYYREEENGRGNFPPRFSGLQFPNYSSELNVNALELDDSALYLCASSLVGWWAYEQYFGPGTRLTVT.

This clone has more than one count but fewer than ten. The rearrangement links TRBV27 to TRBJ2-5, with a possible D match to TRBD2 (7 bases). This CDR3 has 16 amino acids. V shed 5 bases and J shed 1 base, with 17 bases lying between them. CDR1 and CDR2 from the germline V gene are MNHEY and SMNVEV (reference sequence). DNA for the CDR3: TGTGCCAGCAGTGCCCGGGGGGCCCTAATCCAAGAGACCCAGTACTTC. Translation gives CASSARGALIQETQYF.

The chain combines TRBV5-1 with TRBJ2-7, with 9 bases lining up with TRBD2. Germline assignment: CDR1 SGHRS and CDR2 YFSETQ. CDR3 length: 15 residues. J gave up 3 bases and V 4 bases, and 8 bases lay outside the gene matches. CDR3 loop: CASSVTSGLGYEQYF. CDR3 in DNA: TGCGCCAGCAGCGTGACTAGCGGCCTGGGCTACGAGCAGTACTTC.

The V call is TRBV6-5, the J call TRBJ2-3; maybe TRBD2 (5 bases). This CDR3 spans 15 amino acids. The germline V and J ends were trimmed by 6 bases and 0 bases, with 13 bases remaining between them. Per the germline V gene, CDR1 is MNHEY and CDR2 is SVGAGI. CDR3 in DNA: TGTGCCAGCAGCCCCGACGGGGTAAGCACAGATACGCAGTATTTT. Its translation is CASSPDGVSTDTQYF.

This chain connects TRBV4-1 to TRBJ2-3, with D unresolved. V lost 1 base and J 5 bases, leaving 10 bases between the germline ends. Looked up from germline, CDR1 is MGHRA and CDR2 is YSYEKL. This CDR3 comprises 14 residues. The CDR3 DNA reads TGCGCCAGCAGCCAAGGCACCACCCAAGATACGCAGTATTTT. Protein sequence: CASSQGTTQDTQYF.

J is TRBJ1-1 and V is TRBV6-2 or TRBV6-3; D not certain. V was trimmed by 2 bases and J by 6 bases, leaving 13 bases between them. The CDR3 totals 14 residues. Germline CDR1 reads MNHEY; CDR2 reads SVGEGT. DNA for the CDR3: TGTGCCAGCAGTTACCCGCGGCAGGCCCCTGAAGCTTTCTTT. Its protein is CASSYPRQAPEAFF.

This rearrangement joins TRBV28 to TRBJ2-5; 13 bases align to TRBD2. This CDR3 region has 15 residues. CDR1 is MDHEN, CDR2 SYDVKM, per germline. V trimming: 6 bases; J trimming: 5 bases; junction bases outside the gene matches: 6. CDR3 protein: CASRLAGGPRETQYF. The CDR3 DNA is TGTGCCAGCAGACTAGCGGGAGGGCCGCGGGAGACCCAGTACTTC.

This clone was seen only once. CDR3 in DNA: TGCGCCAGCCCTAGGACGGGAACGGGACTAGCGGGTTACGAGCAGTACTTC. Its translation is CASPRTGTGLAGYEQYF. The chain couples TRBV10-1 to TRBJ2-7; TRBD2 matches at 12 bases. Germline V gene data show CDR1 as WNHNN and CDR2 as SYGVQD (reference sequence). The CDR3 runs to 17 residues. The ends lost 8 bases at V and 4 bases at J; junction bases unmatched: 15.

This rearrangement joins TRBV5-4 to TRBJ1-1; D possibly corresponds to TRBD1 (5 bases). The CDR3 is 12 amino acids. Trimming shortened V by 9 bases and J by 11 bases, and 20 bases separated the two germline ends. In germline, CDR1 is SGHNT, CDR2 YYREEE (reference sequence). CDR3: CATSRESRGAFF. CDR3 nucleotide sequence: TGTGCCACCTCCCGGGAATCACGGGGGGCTTTCTTT.

The chain uses TRBV5-1 and TRBJ1-5; D may be TRBD1 (6 bases). V lost 4 bases and J 5 bases, leaving 13 bases between the germline ends. CDR3 length: 14 amino acids. The V gene's germline CDR1 is SGHRS and CDR2 YFSETQ. The CDR3 spells CASSQGQRDQPQHF. The CDR3 DNA is TGCGCCAGCAGCCAGGGACAACGGGATCAGCCCCAGCATTTT.

This clone has a handful of counts. The rearrangement uses TRBV4-3 and TRBJ2-2, with D possibly being TRBD2 (5 bases). This CDR3 is 17 amino acids long. Trimming removed 0 bases from V and 0 bases from J, with 11 bases in between. Germline V gives CDR1 LGHNA, CDR2 YSLEER. The CDR3 bases are TGCGCCAGCAGCCAAGATTGGGAGCCCACGAACACCGGGGAGCTGTTTTTT. Residues: CASSQDWEPTNTGELFF.

The chain couples TRBV11-2 to TRBJ2-7; D call uncertain. Germline CDR1 is SGHAT and CDR2 is FQNNGV. CDR3 length equals 14 residues. Trimming pared 4 bases from V and 1 base from J, leaving 11 bases between. Here the CDR3 reads CASSSRALSYEQYF. The CDR3 DNA sequence: TGTGCCAGCAGCTCCCGGGCCCTATCCTACGAGCAGTACTTC.

Only a few counts were recorded for this clone. The chain joins TRBV29-1 to TRBJ2-7; D is uncertain. V was shortened by 6 bases and J by 6 bases, with 15 bases between the two germline ends. The germline V gene encodes CDR1 SQVTM and CDR2 ANQGSEA. This CDR3 is 12 amino acids long. The CDR3 is CSVAPGPGEQYF. For the CDR3, the DNA is TGCAGCGTAGCCCCAGGTCCCGGCGAGCAGTACTTC.

CDR3 sequence: CSASYGGTDTQYF. In nucleotides, the CDR3 is TGCAGTGCTAGTTACGGGGGCACAGATACGCAGTATTTT. The V call is TRBV20-1, the J call TRBJ2-3; perhaps TRBD2 as D (5 bases). The CDR3 contains 13 residues. V was trimmed by 3 bases and J by 1 base, leaving 8 bases between them. Per the germline V gene, CDR1 is DFQATT and CDR2 is SNEGSKA (reference sequence).

The rearrangement links TRBV2 to TRBJ2-7, with D perhaps matching TRBD1 (6 bases). The CDR3 spans 12 residues. V was shortened by 10 bases and J by 7 bases, with 17 bases between the two germline ends. Germline loops: CDR1 SNHLY, CDR2 FYNNEI. The CDR3: CATLGGPGEQYF. CDR3 in DNA: TGTGCCACCCTTGGGGGCCCGGGGGAGCAGTACTTC.

The rearrangement joins TRBV2 to TRBJ1-1; D unresolved. The CDR3 covers 16 residues. From germline, CDR1 is SNHLY and CDR2 FYNNEI. Trimming pared 3 bases from V and 0 bases from J, leaving 14 bases between. The CDR3 DNA follows: TGTGCCAGCAGTGAGCAAAGGGCGGGAATGAACACTGAAGCTTTCTTT. The encoded protein is CASSEQRAGMNTEAFF.